These 20 T cell receptor beta chains originate from one sample sequenced in a study of post-analysis software for immune sequencing data. General study findings and limits: About five TRBV segments, including TRBV5-6, TRBV5-1 and TRBV20-1, were more frequent in patients than controls.

No cognate antigen is known for these TCRs. Built from TCR beta cDNA, the libraries had unique molecular identifiers in them. TCRdb reanalysed the PCR reads using MiXCR and keeps one entry per CDR3 protein. The sample contains fewer than 850,000 distinct CDR3 sequences, 25% to 30% of which appear only once. Sequenced material: blood. The receptors here all came from a girl between 10 and 17 years old with multiple sclerosis.

The CDR3 region is CSVEFYDRASTGELFF. The CDR3 region has the DNA TGCAGCGTTGAATTCTATGACAGGGCGAGCACCGGGGAGCTGTTTTTT. V usage is TRBV29-1 and J usage is TRBJ2-2; 7 bases are shared with TRBD1. CDR1 is SQVTM, CDR2 ANQGSEA, per germline. This CDR3 is built from 16 residues. J gave up 4 bases and V 2 bases, and 10 bases lay outside the gene matches.

Only a few counts were recorded for this clonotype. The chain is built from TRBV6-2 or TRBV6-3 and TRBJ2-1, with TRBD2 matching over 13 bases. The V segment lost 5 bases and the J segment 12 bases; nucleotides outside the gene matches: 10. The CDR3 is 15 amino acids. CDR1 MNHEY and CDR2 SVGEGT come from the germline V gene. The chain's CDR3 is CASSTRTSGSIWQFF. The DNA for the CDR3 is TGTGCCAGCAGTACCCGGACTAGCGGGAGTATTTGGCAGTTCTTC.

The count of this clonotype is one. The rearrangement uses TRBV24-1 and TRBJ2-6, with no clear D. Trimming removed 5 bases at V and 0 bases at J, with 7 bases between. The CDR3 extends over 15 amino acids. The V gene's germline CDR1 is KGHDR and CDR2 SFDVKD. The CDR3 loop reads CATSGASSGANVLTF. The CDR3 coding sequence is TGTGCCACCAGTGGCGCGAGCTCTGGGGCCAACGTCCTGACTTTC.

V gene TRBV20-1 combines with J gene TRBJ2-5; 10 bases agree with TRBD2. Near its end, the DNA agrees better with TRBJ2-7, so the J call may be wrong. The CDR3 has 17 residues. Germline V lookup: CDR1 DFQATT, CDR2 SNEGSKA (reference sequence). CDR3 protein: CSARDRASGGSSYEQYF. The DNA for the CDR3 is TGCAGTGCTAGAGATCGGGCTAGCGGGGGATCCTCCTACGAGCAGTACTTC.

There are a few counts of this clonotype. The chain links TRBV12-3 or TRBV12-4 to TRBJ2-3; the match to TRBD2 covers 7 bases. J lost 0 bases, V lost 4 bases, and 4 bases had no gene match. The CDR3 has 15 residues. CDR3 nucleotides: TGTGCCAGCAGTTGGCGTAGCGGGAGCACAGATACGCAGTATTTT. This gives the protein CASSWRSGSTDTQYF.

This clonotype was seen more than once but under ten times. The chain employs TRBV6-1 and TRBJ2-7, with 11 bases matching TRBD2. The CDR3 sequence is 20 residues long. Trimming cost V 6 bases and J 3 bases; bases outside gene matches: 22. Germline V lookup: CDR1 MNHNS, CDR2 SASEGT. As DNA, the CDR3 is TGTGCCAGCAGAGTCCAGGGGCCCCAGCCGGGACTAGCGGATGACTACGAGCAGTACTTC. It encodes CASRVQGPQPGLADDYEQYF.

This rearrangement joins TRBV4-2 to TRBJ2-7, with 10 bases lining up with TRBD2. Germline trimming cut 6 bases from V and 5 bases from J; bases unmatched to any gene: 13. Germline CDR1 is LGHNA and CDR2 is YNFKEQ. The CDR3 has 16 amino acids. In nucleotides, the CDR3 is TGTGCCAGCAGACTTAAGGAGCTAGCGGGGGCCCACGAGCAGTACTTC. Amino acid sequence: CASRLKELAGAHEQYF.

The V call is TRBV10-2, the J call TRBJ1-6; D is unresolved. Trimming left V 7 bases short and J 7 bases short, with 14 bases between. Germline V CDR1 and CDR2: WSHSY, SAAADI. The CDR3 spans 14 residues. This chain's CDR3 is CASIPDAGNSPLHF. CDR3 nucleotide sequence: TGCGCCAGCATTCCGGACGCGGGAAATTCACCCCTCCACTTT.

This clonotype was recorded once. This chain links TRBV5-1 with TRBJ1-4; 9 positions match TRBD1. Germline lookup yields CDR1 SGHRS and CDR2 YFSETQ. This CDR3 has 15 residues. After removal of 4 bases from V and 4 bases from J, the junction contained 5 bases not matched to a gene. CDR3 amino acids: CASSIQGAGNEKLFF. CDR3 coding DNA: TGCGCCAGCAGCATACAGGGGGCCGGTAATGAAAAACTGTTTTTT.

This clonotype was seen at least ten times. The chain employs TRBV29-1 and TRBJ2-6; D is unclear. CDR1 and CDR2 from the germline V gene are SQVTM and ANQGSEA. The ends were cut back, 4 bases at V and 4 bases at J, with 8 bases in the middle. The CDR3 length is 13 residues. CDR3 nucleotide sequence: TGCAGCGTTGCATATACCGGGGCCAACGTCCTGACTTTC. Residues: CSVAYTGANVLTF.

This clonotype was observed a handful of times. The chain is built from TRBV20-1 and TRBJ1-1; D unresolved. Germline CDR1 reads DFQATT; CDR2 reads SNEGSKA (reference sequence). The CDR3 runs to 15 residues. Deletions cut 3 bases from V and 1 base from J, with 15 bases between. CDR3 DNA sequence: TGCAGTGCTAGGGTCCGCCTATTACAGAACACTGAAGCTTTCTTT. It specifies CSARVRLLQNTEAFF.

The chain links TRBV7-2 to TRBJ2-7, with 9 bases lining up with TRBD2. V shed 6 bases and J 6 bases; nucleotides not matched to a gene: 6. The CDR3 sequence is 13 residues long. The germline CDR1 and CDR2 sequences are SGHTA and FQGNSA. In DNA form, the CDR3 reads TGTGCCAGCAGGGCGCGGGAGGGCCCCGAGCAGTACTTC. Amino acids: CASRAREGPEQYF.

V usage is TRBV7-9 and J usage is TRBJ2-1; the D call may be TRBD1 or TRBD2 (5 bases each). Germline CDR1 reads SEHNR; CDR2 reads FQNEAQ (reference sequence). The CDR3 is made up of 13 amino acids. V lost 11 bases and J 6 bases, leaving 17 bases between the germline ends. DNA for the CDR3: TGTGCCGGAGAAGGGGACGCGGGCAATGAGCAGTTCTTC. Translation: CAGEGDAGNEQFF.

The chain recombines TRBV19 with TRBJ2-5; TRBD2 agrees at 8 bases. J was trimmed by 5 bases and V by 6 bases; bases with no gene match: 8. The CDR3 contains 14 residues. In germline, CDR1 is LNHDA, CDR2 SQIVND (reference sequence). CDR3 amino acids: CASSSGSWLETQYF. Here the CDR3 DNA reads TGTGCCAGTAGCAGCGGGAGTTGGCTGGAGACCCAGTACTTC.

Worth noting for this clonotype: Sequence at one end of the junction differs from germline and may be a read error. The chain links TRBV6-5 to TRBJ2-7, with D possibly being TRBD2 (6 bases). The germline V gene has CDR1 MNHEY and CDR2 SVGAGI. The CDR3 is made up of 13 amino acids. Here the CDR3 DNA reads TGTGCCTGCAGAAACGCGGGGAGAGGGGAGCAGTACTTC. As protein: CACRNAGRGEQYF.

The chain joins TRBV9 to TRBJ2-5, with 9 positions matching TRBD2. The V gene end was trimmed by 6 bases and the J gene end by 2 bases; junction bases not matched to a gene: 11. CDR1 SGDLS and CDR2 YYNGEE come from the germline V gene. The length of the CDR3 is 16 residues. CDR3 coding DNA: TGTGCCAGCACCAACGGGGCAGCGGGGGGTCAAGAGACCCAGTACTTC. Translating it yields CASTNGAAGGQETQYF.

There are a few counts of this clonotype. The chain uses TRBV6-6 and TRBJ2-7; TRBD2 matches at 7 bases. V trimming: 2 bases; J trimming: 6 bases; junction bases outside the gene matches: 7. The CDR3 consists of 14 residues. Germline loops: CDR1 MNHNY, CDR2 SVGAGI (reference sequence). CDR3 nucleotide sequence: TGTGCCAGCAGTTACGCGCTAGCGGCCCCCGAGCAGTACTTC. Translating gives CASSYALAAPEQYF.

The chain carries TRBV7-8 and TRBJ2-3; D is perhaps TRBD1 (6 bases). CDR3 length: 22 residues. Germline CDR1 and CDR2: SGHVS and FQNEAQ. The V and J ends lost 1 base and 6 bases respectively, with 35 bases between them. As DNA, the CDR3 is TGTGCCAGCAGCTTAGATGGGCAGGGGCTAGCAGGAGTGGCGTATCTTGAGGATACGCAGTATTTT. It encodes CASSLDGQGLAGVAYLEDTQYF.

This clonotype was observed many times. V usage is TRBV20-1 and J usage is TRBJ2-5; D is ambiguous. The V and J ends lost 3 bases and 4 bases respectively, with 9 bases between them. Germline loops: CDR1 DFQATT, CDR2 SNEGSKA (reference sequence). The CDR3 is 12 amino acids. The CDR3 here is CSASLTGETQYF. Here the CDR3 DNA reads TGCAGTGCTAGCTTGACGGGAGAGACCCAGTACTTC.

The chain recombines TRBV7-9 with TRBJ1-2; a weak D match, TRBD1 (6 bases). The ends were cut back, 5 bases at V and 5 bases at J, with 18 bases in the middle. Germline CDR1 is SEHNR and CDR2 is FQNEAQ (reference sequence). This CDR3 has 15 residues. CDR3 loop: CASSPGQSYGYGYTF. The DNA of the CDR3 is TGTGCCAGCAGCCCCGGACAGTCTTACGGTTATGGCTACACCTTC. Based on the CDR3 plus reference TRBV7-9 and TRBJ1-2, the full variable domain is DTGVSQNPRHKITKRGQNVTFRCDPISEHNRLYWYRQTLGQGPEFLTYFQNEAQLEKSRLLSDRFSAERPKGSFSTLEIQRTEQGDSAMYLCASSPGQSYGYGYTFGSGTRLTVV.